Listed here are 21 T cell receptor beta chains from one sample, sequenced in a study of blood T cell repertoires in COVID-19. TCRdb's table, derived via immunoSEQ multiplex PCR, lists solely in-frame clones and lacks some. The sample lists fewer than 450,000 clones, more than 70% seen once, with over 9.5% in the top ten. Sequencing was done on a sample of peripheral blood. Receptors originate from a woman aged 50 to 60 with COVID-19, enrolled during active disease.

The CDR3 protein is CASRRRRGSTFF. As DNA, the CDR3 is TGTGCCAGCAGGCGCCGTCGGGGGAGTACTTTCTTT. The rearrangement uses TRBV12-3 or TRBV12-4 and TRBJ1-1; TRBD1 might be the D (5 bases). Between the trimmed V and J ends, which lost 6 bases and 12 bases, there was a span of 17 bases. This CDR3 region has 12 residues.

This clone was observed a handful of times. The chain is built from TRBV30 and TRBJ1-3; 7 bases align to TRBD1. V shed 0 bases and J 2 bases; nucleotides not matched to a gene: 4. This CDR3 is built from 15 residues. Germline V lookup: CDR1 GTSNPN, CDR2 SVGIG (reference sequence). The CDR3, as DNA: TGTGCCTGGAGTGTAGAGGGGGCGCCTGGAAACACCATATATTTT. Translating gives CAWSVEGAPGNTIYF.

With respect to this clone: A junction boundary mismatches the germline segment, possibly from a read error. The rearrangement joins TRBV20-1 to TRBJ1-1, with D perhaps matching TRBD1 (5 bases). Germline CDR1 is DFQATT and CDR2 is SNEGSKA (reference sequence). The CDR3 is made up of 8 amino acids. CDR3: CSATPGQF. Here the CDR3 DNA reads TGCAGTGCTACGCCCGGACAATTT.

The rearrangement links TRBV4-1 to TRBJ1-3; D unresolved. Between the trimmed V and J ends, which lost 2 bases and 1 base, there was a span of 3 bases. Germline lookup yields CDR1 MGHRA and CDR2 YSYEKL. CDR3 length: 13 residues. CDR3 protein: CASSQQSGNTIYF. CDR3 coding DNA: TGCGCCAGCAGCCAACAGTCTGGAAACACCATATATTTT.

V usage is TRBV30 and J usage is TRBJ1-3; TRBD1 matches 7 bases. V trimming: 3 bases; J trimming: 4 bases; junction bases outside the gene matches: 6. Looked up from germline, CDR1 is GTSNPN and CDR2 is SVGIG (reference sequence). The CDR3 runs to 14 residues. CDR3 DNA sequence: TGTGCCTGGAGAGACAGGGTGTTCGGAAACACCATATATTTT. This gives the protein CAWRDRVFGNTIYF.

The V and J genes are TRBV19 and TRBJ1-2; 8 bases fit TRBD1. Germline-derived CDR1 and CDR2 are LNHDA and SQIVND (reference sequence). V was pared by 4 bases and J by 2 bases, with 6 bases of the junction left unmatched. CDR3 size: 15 residues. The CDR3 DNA follows: TGTGCCAGTAGTAAGACAGGGGTAGCGAACTATGGCTACACCTTC. As protein: CASSKTGVANYGYTF.

The CDR3 spells CASSYSLDRGRGGYTF. The DNA for the CDR3 is TGTGCCAGCAGTTATTCCCTCGACAGGGGCAGAGGGGGCTACACCTTC. The chain employs TRBV6-5 and TRBJ1-2; 8 bases are a match to TRBD1. Germline lookup yields CDR1 MNHEY and CDR2 SVGAGI. This CDR3 is built from 16 residues. Trimming removed 3 bases from V and 8 bases from J; junction bases left unmatched: 14.

The chain carries TRBV18 and TRBJ1-5; D ambiguous. From germline, CDR1 is KGHSH and CDR2 LQKENI. Deletions cut 2 bases from V and 0 bases from J, with 14 bases between. The CDR3 spans 17 residues. The CDR3 loop is CASSPSGYSASNQPQHF. The CDR3 DNA is TGTGCCAGCTCACCATCGGGATATTCTGCTAGCAATCAGCCCCAGCATTTT.

This clone was seen once. J is TRBJ2-3 and V is TRBV7-6; tentative D call: TRBD1 (5 bases). The germline V and J ends were trimmed by 3 bases and 2 bases, with 15 bases remaining between them. Per germline, CDR1 SGHVS and CDR2 FNYEAQ. The CDR3 is 16 residues long. CDR3 residues: CASSLSQGRATDTQYF. CDR3 DNA sequence: TGTGCCAGCAGCTTGAGCCAGGGCCGAGCCACAGATACGCAGTATTTT.

The genes are TRBV15 and TRBJ2-3; D is uncertain. With 0 bases removed from V and 0 bases from J, the gap between germline ends came to 19 bases. The CDR3 sequence is 19 residues long. CDR1 is LNHNV and CDR2 is YYDKDF in the germline V gene (reference sequence). DNA for the CDR3: TGTGCCACCAGCAGAGATCAAGGCGCGGCGATGACTAGCACAGATACGCAGTATTTT. Amino acids: CATSRDQGAAMTSTDTQYF.

The rearrangement joins TRBV29-1 to TRBJ1-1; D call uncertain. Germline CDR1 and CDR2: SQVTM and ANQGSEA. The CDR3 extends over 13 amino acids. Trimming removed 5 bases from V and 0 bases from J, with 10 bases in between. The CDR3 nucleotides read TGCAGCGTTTCCAGGTCAGTGAACACTGAAGCTTTCTTT. The encoded protein is CSVSRSVNTEAFF. The entire variable domain, with the rest obtained from reference TRBV29-1 and TRBJ1-1, is as follows: SAVISQKPSRDICQRGTSLTIQCQVDSQVTMMFWYRQQPGQSLTLIATANQGSEATYESGFVIDKFPISRPNLTFSTLTVSNMSPEDSSIYLCSVSRSVNTEAFFGQGTRLTVV.

This clone has more than one count but fewer than ten. The chain uses TRBV28 and TRBJ1-5; weak D call: TRBD1 (5 bases). Per germline, CDR1 MDHEN and CDR2 SYDVKM. The CDR3 is 12 residues long. The CDR3 here is CATSGGTQPQHF. Here the CDR3 DNA reads TGTGCGACCTCCGGGGGAACACAGCCCCAGCATTTT. The variable domain in full, completed from reference TRBV28 and TRBJ1-5, reads DVKVTQSSRYLVKRTGEKVFLECVQDMDHENMFWYRQDPGLGLRLIYFSYDVKMKEKGDIPEGYSVSREKKERFSLILESASTNQTSMYLCATSGGTQPQHFGDGTRLSIL.

The CDR3 DNA is TGTGCCTGGACCCCGGGACAGACCTATGGCTACACCTTC. Translated: CAWTPGQTYGYTF. The chain links TRBV30 to TRBJ1-2; 7 nucleotides align to TRBD1. Trimming at V came to 4 bases and at J to 4 bases, leaving 6 bases not matched to a gene. The CDR3 spans 13 residues. CDR1 GTSNPN and CDR2 SVGIG come from the germline V gene (reference sequence).

This chain connects TRBV15 to TRBJ1-5; D ambiguous. CDR3 length equals 13 residues. With 0 bases removed from V and 7 bases from J, the gap between germline ends came to 7 bases. Germline CDR1 LNHNV, CDR2 YYDKDF (reference sequence). The CDR3 here is CATSRDSRQPQHF. In nucleotides, the CDR3 is TGTGCCACCAGCAGAGATTCGCGCCAGCCCCAGCATTTT.

V usage is TRBV3-1 (or the pseudogene TRBV3-2) and J usage is TRBJ2-7; no reliable D call. The ends were cut back, 4 bases at V and 3 bases at J, with 7 bases in the middle. The CDR3 covers 12 residues. Germline V gene sequence: CDR1 LGHDT, CDR2 YNNKEL (reference sequence). The CDR3 protein is CASSPYGYEQYF. CDR3 nucleotides: TGTGCCAGCAGCCCCTACGGCTACGAGCAGTACTTC.

This clone was counted once. The rearrangement uses TRBV5-4 and TRBJ1-4; D is ambiguous. Trimming removed 4 bases from V and 0 bases from J, with 13 bases in between. Germline V gene sequence: CDR1 SGHNT, CDR2 YYREEE (reference sequence). The CDR3 totals 16 residues. CDR3 protein: CASSVASGATNEKLFF. Written as DNA, the CDR3 is TGTGCCAGCAGCGTGGCGTCCGGTGCAACTAATGAAAAACTGTTTTTT.

This chain joins TRBV7-9 and TRBJ2-5, with 8 bases that match TRBD2. Germline loops: CDR1 SEHNR, CDR2 FQNEAQ (reference sequence). The J segment lost 2 bases and the V segment lost 4 bases, leaving 12 bases of the junction unmatched. This CDR3 has 17 residues. The DNA for the CDR3 is TGTGCCAGCAGCTCCCCCCCGGGTAGCGGGGTTCAAGAGACCCAGTACTTC. This sequence encodes CASSSPPGSGVQETQYF.

This clone was counted a single time. The chain recombines TRBV2 with TRBJ2-5; tentatively, D is TRBD2 (5 bases). This CDR3 contains 14 residues. V lost 6 bases to trimming and J lost 1 base, with 12 bases between them. Germline lookup yields CDR1 SNHLY and CDR2 FYNNEI. The CDR3 region has the DNA TGTGCCAGCAGGCCACGTAGCGCCCAAGAGACCCAGTACTTC. This encodes CASRPRSAQETQYF. The complete variable domain, with remaining parts taken from reference TRBV2 and TRBJ2-5, reads EPEVTQTPSHQVTQMGQEVILRCVPISNHLYFYWYRQILGQKVEFLVSFYNNEISEKSEIFDDQFSVERPDGSNFTLKIRSTKLEDSAMYFCASRPRSAQETQYFGPGTRLLVL.

The chain is built from TRBV6-1 and TRBJ2-7, with D perhaps TRBD2 (7 bases). Germline V gene data show CDR1 as MNHNS and CDR2 as SASEGT. This CDR3 has 15 residues. Trimming left V 3 bases short and J 7 bases short, with 19 bases between. CDR3 sequence (DNA): TGTGCCAGCAGTGACCGGACGGGGAGGGGGGAAGAGCAGTACTTC. It translates to CASSDRTGRGEEQYF.

This sequence joins TRBV6-5 and TRBJ1-2; D is undetermined. Trimming left V 2 bases short and J 11 bases short, with 15 bases between. The CDR3 runs 13 residues. Germline lookup yields CDR1 MNHEY and CDR2 SVGAGI. CDR3 bases: TGTGCCAGCAGTTACGGAGCGGGAGTAATTTACACCTTC. It yields the protein CASSYGAGVIYTF.

The gene calls are TRBV7-2 and TRBJ1-1; TRBD1 aligns across 8 bases. Looked up from germline, CDR1 is SGHTA and CDR2 is FQGNSA. The CDR3 has 16 amino acids. The V segment lost 5 bases and the J segment 3 bases; nucleotides outside the gene matches: 11. As DNA, the CDR3 is TGTGCCAGCAGCCTAGGCAGGGGGCCAAGAGACACTGAAGCTTTCTTT. This sequence encodes CASSLGRGPRDTEAFF.